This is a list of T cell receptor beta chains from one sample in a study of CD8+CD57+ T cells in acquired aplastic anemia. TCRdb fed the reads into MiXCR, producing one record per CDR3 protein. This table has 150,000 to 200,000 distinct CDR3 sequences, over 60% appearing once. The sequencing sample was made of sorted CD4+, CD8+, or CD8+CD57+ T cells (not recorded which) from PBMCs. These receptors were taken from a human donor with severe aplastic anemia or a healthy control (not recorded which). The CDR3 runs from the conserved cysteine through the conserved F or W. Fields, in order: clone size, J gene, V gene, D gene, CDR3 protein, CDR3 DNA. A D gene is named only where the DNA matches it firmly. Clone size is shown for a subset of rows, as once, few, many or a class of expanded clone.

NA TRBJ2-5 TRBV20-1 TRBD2 CSASNALAGGETQYF TGCAGTGCTAGTAATGCCTTAGCGGGAGGGGAGACCCAGTACTTC
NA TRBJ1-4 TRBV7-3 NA CASSLGGRGGSEKLFF TGTGCCAGCAGCTTGGGGGGCAGGGGAGGGAGTGAAAAACTGTTTTTT
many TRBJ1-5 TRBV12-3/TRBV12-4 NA CASSPWHSNQPQHF TGTGCCAGCAGCCCTTGGCATAGCAATCAGCCCCAGCATTTT
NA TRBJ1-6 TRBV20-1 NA CSARAGKEESPLHF TGCAGTGCTAGAGCGGGGAAGGAAGAATCACCCCTCCACTTT
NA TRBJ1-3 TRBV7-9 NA CAGHDSYSGNTIYF TGTGCCGGCCATGACAGTTACTCTGGAAACACCATATATTTT
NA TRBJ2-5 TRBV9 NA CASSAQQVQETQYF TGTGCCAGCAGCGCGCAACAGGTCCAAGAGACCCAGTACTTC
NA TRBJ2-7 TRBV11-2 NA CASSLGPLGEQYF TGTGCCAGCAGCTTAGGGCCCCTCGGCGAGCAGTACTTC
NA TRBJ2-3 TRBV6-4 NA CASSDSAGSTDTQYF TGTGCCAGCAGTGACTCAGCGGGTAGCACAGATACGCAGTATTTT
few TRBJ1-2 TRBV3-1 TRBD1 CASSPDRGTLNYGYTF TGTGCCAGCAGCCCGGACAGGGGGACGTTAAACTATGGCTACACCTTC
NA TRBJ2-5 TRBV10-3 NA CAIKRGLGQETQYF TGTGCCATCAAAAGGGGCCTTGGGCAAGAGACCCAGTACTTC
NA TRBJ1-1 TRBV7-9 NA CASSPRYGMNTEAFF TGTGCCAGCAGCCCTCGATACGGTATGAACACTGAAGCTTTCTTT
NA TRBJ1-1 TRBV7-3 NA CASSFTGMGTEAFF TGTGCCAGCAGCTTTACAGGGATGGGCACTGAAGCTTTCTTT
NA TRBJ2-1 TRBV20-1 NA CSARDPRKQFF TGCAGTGCTAGAGATCCGAGAAAGCAGTTCTTC
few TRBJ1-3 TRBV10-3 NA CAISDMGGGNTIYF TGTGCCATCAGTGACATGGGCGGCGGAAACACCATATATTTT
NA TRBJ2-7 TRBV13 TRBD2 CASSVRTSGTYEQYF TGTGCCAGCAGCGTCCGGACTAGCGGAACCTACGAGCAGTACTTC
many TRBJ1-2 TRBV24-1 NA CATAPGTLNYGYTF TGTGCCACCGCTCCCGGGACACTTAACTATGGCTACACCTTC
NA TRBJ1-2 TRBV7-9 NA CASSLLGHYGYTF TGTGCCAGCAGCTTATTGGGGCACTATGGCTACACCTTC
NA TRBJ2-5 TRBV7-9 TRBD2 CASSSVAGEGETQYF TGTGCCAGCAGCTCCGTAGCGGGAGAGGGAGAGACCCAGTACTTC
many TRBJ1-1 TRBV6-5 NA CASSYEHVDMNTEAFF TGTGCCAGCAGTTACGAACACGTTGACATGAACACTGAAGCTTTCTTT
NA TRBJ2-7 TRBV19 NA CASGSDRAYEQYF TGTGCCAGTGGGAGCGACAGAGCCTACGAGCAGTACTTC
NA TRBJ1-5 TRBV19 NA CASSILGQPQHF TGTGCCAGTAGTATATTAGGACAGCCCCAGCATTTT
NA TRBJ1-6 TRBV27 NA CASSSATSSYNSPLHF TGTGCCAGCAGTTCTGCCACGAGCTCCTATAATTCACCCCTCCACTTT
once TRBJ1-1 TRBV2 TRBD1 CASRLETGEWNTEAFF TGTGCCAGCAGGTTGGAAACAGGGGAGTGGAACACTGAAGCTTTCTTT
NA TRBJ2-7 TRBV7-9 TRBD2 CASSLGGGGTYEQYF TGTGCCAGCAGCTTAGGCGGGGGGGGAACCTACGAGCAGTACTTC
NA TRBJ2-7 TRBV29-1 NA CSVRDLGTYEQYF TGCAGCGTCCGGGACTTGGGCACCTACGAGCAGTACTTC
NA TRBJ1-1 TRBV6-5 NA CASSDSGSEAFF TGTGCCAGCAGTGACAGCGGCAGTGAAGCTTTCTTT
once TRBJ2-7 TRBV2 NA CASKERSGPYEQYF TGTGCCAGCAAGGAACGATCGGGCCCCTACGAGCAGTACTTC
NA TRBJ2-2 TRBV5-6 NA CASSTDTTGELFF TGTGCCAGCAGCACAGACACAACCGGGGAGCTGTTTTTT
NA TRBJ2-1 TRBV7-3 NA CASSLVRASYNEQFF TGTGCCAGCAGCTTAGTCAGGGCGTCCTACAATGAGCAGTTCTTC
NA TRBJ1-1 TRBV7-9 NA CASSEFQGRSTEAFF TGTGCCAGCAGTGAATTTCAGGGGAGGAGCACTGAAGCTTTCTTT
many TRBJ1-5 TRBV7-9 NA CASRDSNQPQHF TGTGCCAGCAGAGACAGCAATCAGCCCCAGCATTTT
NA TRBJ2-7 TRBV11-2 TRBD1 CASSQEWTGGAERYF TGTGCCAGCAGCCAAGAGTGGACAGGGGGTGCCGAGCGGTACTTC
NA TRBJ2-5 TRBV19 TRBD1 CASSRGQGLQEAQYF TGTGCCAGTAGTAGAGGACAGGGCCTGCAAGAGGCCCAGTACTTC
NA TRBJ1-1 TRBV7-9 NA CASSSTGLVGPNTEAFF TGTGCCAGCAGCTCAACAGGGCTGGTGGGGCCGAACACTGAAGCTTTCTTT
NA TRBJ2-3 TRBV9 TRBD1 CASSPGTGPDTQYF TGTGCCAGCAGCCCGGGGACAGGGCCAGATACGCAGTATTTT
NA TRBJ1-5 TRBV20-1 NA CSGWQGGTQHF TGCAGTGGCTGGCAGGGAGGGACCCAGCATTTT
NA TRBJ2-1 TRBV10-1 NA CAVQRASSDEQFF TGCGCAGTCCAGCGGGCTAGCAGCGATGAGCAGTTCTTC
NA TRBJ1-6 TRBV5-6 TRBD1 CASTNRDSNSPLHF TGTGCCAGCACGAACCGGGACAGCAATTCACCCCTCCACTTT
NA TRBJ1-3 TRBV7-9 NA CASTGGDGNTIYF TGTGCCAGCACGGGAGGAGATGGAAACACCATATATTTT
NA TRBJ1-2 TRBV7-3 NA CASSLGTTNYGYTF TGTGCCAGCAGCTTAGGGACAACTAACTATGGCTACACCTTC
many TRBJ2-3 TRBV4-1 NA CASSQPPGTTDTQYF TGCGCCAGCAGCCAACCCCCGGGAACCACAGATACGCAGTATTTT
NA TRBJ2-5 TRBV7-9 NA CASSQRLETQYF TGTGCCAGCAGCCAACGACTAGAGACCCAGTACTTC
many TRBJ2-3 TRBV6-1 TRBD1 CASKWDRNTDTQYF TGTGCCAGCAAATGGGACAGGAACACAGATACGCAGTATTTT
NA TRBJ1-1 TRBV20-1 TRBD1 CSASSIGGTGPNTEAFF TGCAGTGCCAGTAGTATAGGGGGGACAGGACCCAACACTGAAGCTTTTTTT
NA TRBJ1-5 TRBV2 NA CASRREGQPQHF TGTGCCAGCAGGAGGGAGGGACAGCCCCAGCATTTT
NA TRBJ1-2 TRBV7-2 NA CASSGLPRDTYGYTF TGTGCCAGCAGTGGGTTGCCCAGGGACACCTATGGCTACACCTTC
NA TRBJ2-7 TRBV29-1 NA CSLSMGVNYEQYF TGCAGTTTATCGATGGGGGTGAACTACGAGCAGTACTTC
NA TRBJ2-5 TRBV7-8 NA CASSALETQYF TGTGCCAGCAGCGCACTAGAGACCCAGTACTTC
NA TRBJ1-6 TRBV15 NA CATSRGRNSPLHF TGTGCCACCAGCAGGGGCCGAAATTCACCCCTCCACTTT
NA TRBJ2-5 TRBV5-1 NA CASSEPGGPSGETQYF TGCGCCAGCAGTGAGCCTGGAGGGCCGAGTGGGGAGACCCAGTACTTC
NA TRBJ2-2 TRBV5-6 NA CASQEGSNTGERFF TGTGCCAGCCAGGAGGGATCGAACACCGGGGAGCGGTTTTTT
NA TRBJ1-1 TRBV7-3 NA CASSLTLGGPEAFF TGTGCCAGCAGCTTAACGTTGGGAGGGCCTGAAGCTTTCTTT
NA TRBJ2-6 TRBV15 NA CATSRGGGTNSGANVLTF TGTGCCACCAGCAGAGGAGGGGGAACAAACTCTGGGGCCAACGTCCTGACTTTC
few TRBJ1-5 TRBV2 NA CASRADRGQVNEKLFFGSGTQHF NA